Given below is one T cell receptor (beta chain) in context. Its antigen is unknown. The data were taken from a study of blood T cells in healthy people across ages. Study results and limitations: Diversity estimates from one million T cells were considered underestimates.

Germline V gene lookup returns CDR1 SGHVS and CDR2 FQNEAQ. The CDR3 totals 16 residues. J was trimmed by 4 bases and V by 4 bases; bases with no gene match: 9. The sample, around 10 milliliters of peripheral blood, was drawn from each donor. They isolated at least 6 million PBMCs from each sample. PCR was performed a second time for roughly 7 to 12 cycles using a sample-barcoded 5' primer and a J-beta primer mix. One entry per CDR3 protein results from TCRdb running MiXCR on the 5' RACE reads. The sample has some 710,000 distinct CDR3 sequences, around half seen once; the top ten hold about a sixth. This clonotype was sampled from an elderly man in good health. Material: blood. V is TRBV7-8 and J is TRBJ2-1, with TRBD2 identical over 8 bases. CDR3 amino acids: CASSSRFSGKYNEQFF. The CDR3 DNA is TGTGCCAGCAGCTCCCGGTTTAGCGGGAAATACAATGAGCAGTTCTTC.